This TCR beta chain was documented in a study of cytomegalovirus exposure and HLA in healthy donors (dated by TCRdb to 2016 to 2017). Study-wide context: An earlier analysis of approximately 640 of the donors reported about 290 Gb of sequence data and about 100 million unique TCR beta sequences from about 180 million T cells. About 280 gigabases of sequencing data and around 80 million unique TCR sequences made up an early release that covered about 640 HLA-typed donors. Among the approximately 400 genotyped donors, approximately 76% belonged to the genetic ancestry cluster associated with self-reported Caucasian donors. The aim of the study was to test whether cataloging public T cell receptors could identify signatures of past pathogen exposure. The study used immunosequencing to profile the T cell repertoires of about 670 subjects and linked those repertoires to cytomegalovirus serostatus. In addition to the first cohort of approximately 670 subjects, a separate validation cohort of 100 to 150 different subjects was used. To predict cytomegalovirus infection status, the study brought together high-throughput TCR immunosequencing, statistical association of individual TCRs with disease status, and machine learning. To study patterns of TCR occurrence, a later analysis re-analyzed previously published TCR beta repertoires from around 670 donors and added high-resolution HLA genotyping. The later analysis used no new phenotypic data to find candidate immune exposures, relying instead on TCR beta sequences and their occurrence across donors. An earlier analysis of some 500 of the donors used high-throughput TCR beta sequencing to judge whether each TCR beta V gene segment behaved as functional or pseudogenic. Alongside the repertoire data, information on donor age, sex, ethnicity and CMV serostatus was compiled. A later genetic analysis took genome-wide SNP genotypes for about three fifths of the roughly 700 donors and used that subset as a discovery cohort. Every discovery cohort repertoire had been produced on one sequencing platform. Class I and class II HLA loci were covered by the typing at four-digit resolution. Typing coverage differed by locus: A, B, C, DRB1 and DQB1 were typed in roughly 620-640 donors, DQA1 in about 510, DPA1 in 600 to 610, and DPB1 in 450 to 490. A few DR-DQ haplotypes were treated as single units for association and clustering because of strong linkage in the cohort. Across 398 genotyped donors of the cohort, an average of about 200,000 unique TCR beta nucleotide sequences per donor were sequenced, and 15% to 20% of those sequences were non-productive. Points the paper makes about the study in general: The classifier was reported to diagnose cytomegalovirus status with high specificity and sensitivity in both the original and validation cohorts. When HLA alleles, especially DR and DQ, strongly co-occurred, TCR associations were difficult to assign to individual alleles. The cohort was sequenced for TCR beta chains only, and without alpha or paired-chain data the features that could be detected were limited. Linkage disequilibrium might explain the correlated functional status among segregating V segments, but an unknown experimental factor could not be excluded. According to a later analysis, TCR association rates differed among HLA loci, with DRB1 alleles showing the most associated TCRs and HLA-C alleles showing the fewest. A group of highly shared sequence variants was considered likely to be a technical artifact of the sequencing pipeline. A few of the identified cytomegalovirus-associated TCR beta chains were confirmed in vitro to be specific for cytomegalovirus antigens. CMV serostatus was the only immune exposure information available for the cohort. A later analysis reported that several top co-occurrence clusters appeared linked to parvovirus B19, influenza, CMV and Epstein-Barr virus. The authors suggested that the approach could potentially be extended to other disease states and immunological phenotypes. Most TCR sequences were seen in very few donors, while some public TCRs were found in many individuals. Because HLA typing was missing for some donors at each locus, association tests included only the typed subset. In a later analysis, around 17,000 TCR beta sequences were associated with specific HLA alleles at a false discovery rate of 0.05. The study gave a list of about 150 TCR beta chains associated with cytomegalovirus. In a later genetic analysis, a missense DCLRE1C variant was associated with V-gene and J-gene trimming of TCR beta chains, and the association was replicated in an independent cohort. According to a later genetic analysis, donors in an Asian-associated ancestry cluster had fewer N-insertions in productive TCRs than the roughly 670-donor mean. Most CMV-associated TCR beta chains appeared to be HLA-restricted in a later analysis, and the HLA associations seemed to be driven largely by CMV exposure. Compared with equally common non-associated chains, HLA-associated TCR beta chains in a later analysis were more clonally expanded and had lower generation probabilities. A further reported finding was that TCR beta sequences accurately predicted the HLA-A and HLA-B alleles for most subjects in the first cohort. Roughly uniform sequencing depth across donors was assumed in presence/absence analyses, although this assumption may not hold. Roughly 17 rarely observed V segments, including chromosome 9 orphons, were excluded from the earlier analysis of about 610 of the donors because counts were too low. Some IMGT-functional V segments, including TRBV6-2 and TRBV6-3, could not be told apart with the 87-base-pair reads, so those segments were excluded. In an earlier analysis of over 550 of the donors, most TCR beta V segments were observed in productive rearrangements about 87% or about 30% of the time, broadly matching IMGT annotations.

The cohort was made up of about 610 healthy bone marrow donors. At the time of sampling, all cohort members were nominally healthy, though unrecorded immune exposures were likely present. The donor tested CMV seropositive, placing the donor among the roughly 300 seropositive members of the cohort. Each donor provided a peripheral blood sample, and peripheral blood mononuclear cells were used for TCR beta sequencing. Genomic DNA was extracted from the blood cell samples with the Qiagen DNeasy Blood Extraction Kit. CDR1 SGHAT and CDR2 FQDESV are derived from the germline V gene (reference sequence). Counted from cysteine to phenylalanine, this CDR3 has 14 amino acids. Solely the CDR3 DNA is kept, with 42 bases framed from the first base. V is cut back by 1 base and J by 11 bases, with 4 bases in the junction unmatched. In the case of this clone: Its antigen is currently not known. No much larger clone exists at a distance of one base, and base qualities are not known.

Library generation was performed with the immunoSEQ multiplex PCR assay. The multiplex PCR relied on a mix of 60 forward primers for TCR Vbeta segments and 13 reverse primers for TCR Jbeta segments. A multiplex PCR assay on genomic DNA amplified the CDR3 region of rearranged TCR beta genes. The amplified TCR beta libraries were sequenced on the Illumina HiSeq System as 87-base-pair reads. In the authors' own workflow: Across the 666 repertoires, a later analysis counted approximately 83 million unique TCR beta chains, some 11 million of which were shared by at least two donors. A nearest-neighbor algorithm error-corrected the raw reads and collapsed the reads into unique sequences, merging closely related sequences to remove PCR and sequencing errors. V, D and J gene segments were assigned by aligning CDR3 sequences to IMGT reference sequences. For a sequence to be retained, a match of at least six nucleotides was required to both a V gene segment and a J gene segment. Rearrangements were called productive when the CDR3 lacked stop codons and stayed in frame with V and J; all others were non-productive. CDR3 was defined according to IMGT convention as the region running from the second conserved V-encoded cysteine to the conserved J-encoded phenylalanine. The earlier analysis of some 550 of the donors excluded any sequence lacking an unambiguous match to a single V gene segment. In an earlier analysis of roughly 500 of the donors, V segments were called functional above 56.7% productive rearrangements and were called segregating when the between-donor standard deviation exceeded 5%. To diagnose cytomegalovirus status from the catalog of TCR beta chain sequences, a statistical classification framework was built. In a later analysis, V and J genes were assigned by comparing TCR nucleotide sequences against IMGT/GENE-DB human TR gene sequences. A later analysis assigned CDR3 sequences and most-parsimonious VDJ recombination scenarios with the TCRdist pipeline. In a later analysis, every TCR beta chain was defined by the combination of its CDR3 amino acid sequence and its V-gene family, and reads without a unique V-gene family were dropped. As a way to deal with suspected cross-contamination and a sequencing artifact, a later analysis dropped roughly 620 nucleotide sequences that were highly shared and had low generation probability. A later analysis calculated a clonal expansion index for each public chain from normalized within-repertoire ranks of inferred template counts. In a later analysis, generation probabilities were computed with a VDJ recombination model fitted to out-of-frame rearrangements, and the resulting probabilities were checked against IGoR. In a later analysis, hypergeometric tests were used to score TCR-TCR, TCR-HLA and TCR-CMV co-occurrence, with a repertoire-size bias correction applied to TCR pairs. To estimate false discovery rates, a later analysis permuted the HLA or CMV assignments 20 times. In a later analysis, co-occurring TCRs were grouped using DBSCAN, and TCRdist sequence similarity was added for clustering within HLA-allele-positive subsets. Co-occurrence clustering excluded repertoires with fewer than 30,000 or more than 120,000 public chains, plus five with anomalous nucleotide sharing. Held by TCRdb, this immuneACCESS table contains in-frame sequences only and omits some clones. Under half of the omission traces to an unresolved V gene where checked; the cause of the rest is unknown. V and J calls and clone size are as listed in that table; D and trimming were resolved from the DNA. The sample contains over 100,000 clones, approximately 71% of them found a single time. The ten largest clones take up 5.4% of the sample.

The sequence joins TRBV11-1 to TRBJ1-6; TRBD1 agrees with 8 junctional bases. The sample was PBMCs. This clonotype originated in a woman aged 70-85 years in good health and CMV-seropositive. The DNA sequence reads TGTGCCAGCAGCTTAGGACAGGGGACCGCACCCCTCCACTTT. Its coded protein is CASSLGQGTAPLHF. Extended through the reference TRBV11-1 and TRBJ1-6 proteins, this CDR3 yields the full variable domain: EAEVAQSPRYKITEKSQAVAFWCDPISGHATLYWYRQILGQGPELLVQFQDESVVDDSQLPKDRFSAERLKGVDSTLKIQPAELGDSAMYLCASSLGQGTAPLHFGNGTRLTVT.